This T cell receptor (beta chain) is from a study of blood T cell repertoires in COVID-19 (dated by TCRdb to about 2020). Study-level background: Samples covering the acute and convalescent phases of COVID-19 were provided by collaborators in the United States, Italy and Spain. The material from the prospective study consisted of cDNA or gDNA derived from T cells, B-cell-depleted T cells, or PBMCs. Samples were obtained from the ongoing ImmuneRACE study (first 160 participants) and from 1,254 subjects provided by 6 global collaborators. The repertoires were made available in a free public database intended to serve as a resource for research on the immune response to SARS-CoV-2. The sample metadata nearly always contained a de-identified subject ID, COVID-19 status, age in years and sex. Where available, HLA class I and class II types were obtained from metadata supplied by the sample provider rather than from assay-based typing. Subjects who had been exposed to COVID-19, were actively infected with it, or had recovered from it provided the deeply sampled blood TCRbeta repertoires that made up the dataset.

The CDR3 runs 15 residues from the cysteine to the phenylalanine. Left in the record is the CDR3 DNA by itself, 45 bases read in frame from the first base. CDR1 and CDR2, per the germline V gene, are SGHRS and YFSETQ. Trimming takes 0 bases off V and 5 bases off J; junction bases not matched to a gene: 6. TCRbeta CDR3 regions were amplified from genomic DNA using the immunoSEQ Assay, a bias-controlled multiplex PCR. As for the authors' bioinformatics: Within the assay, amplification of reference gene primers was used to estimate how many nucleated cells each sample contained. To quantify the absolute abundance of each unique TCRbeta CDR3 rearrangement, sequence reads were collapsed and filtered. For each sample, productive Simpson clonality was calculated as the square root of Simpson's diversity index over productive rearrangements. The clones in this table, taken by TCRdb from immuneACCESS, are in-frame only. Not every clone is retained; where verified, under half of the shortfall comes from an unresolved V gene, and the cause of the rest is unknown. From that table come the V and J calls and clone size; the DNA was used to work out D and trimming. Recorded for this sample are around 120,000 clones; roughly 79% of them occurred a single time. Clones ranked in the top ten supply about 2.3% of the sample.

The collaborating institutions used their own protocols to collect whole blood in K2EDTA tubes. Collaborator samples were shipped for TCRbeta analysis as frozen whole blood, isolated PBMCs, or DNA extracted from either sample type. Notes on this clone: The specificity of this receptor is unknown. Per-base qualities were not stored, and no clone one base away is much larger.

The research as a whole found: The amount of clinical and demographic metadata varied by source and participant and was provided uncurated.

This sequence was found in a man aged 70 or older with acute or convalescent COVID-19. Sequenced: peripheral blood. This chain is built from TRBV5-1 and TRBJ2-5; a stretch of 8 junction bases matches TRBD1. CDR3 sequence: CASSLGQGNGETQYF. The nucleotides are TGCGCCAGCAGCTTGGGACAGGGGAATGGGGAGACCCAGTACTTC. With the rest looked up from the reference TRBV5-1 and TRBJ2-5 genes rather than sequenced, the full variable domain is KAGVTQTPRYLIKTRGQQVTLSCSPISGHRSVSWYQQTPGQGLQFLFEYFSETQRNKGNFPGRFSGRQFSNSRSEMNVSTLELGDSALYLCASSLGQGNGETQYFGPGTRLLVL.